This T cell receptor beta chain came from a study of cytomegalovirus exposure and HLA in healthy donors. Looking at the study overall: Researchers previously reported finding fewer than 140 million unique TCR beta sequences from 150 million to 200 million T cells. Study-level points and caveats: Donor immune exposure was known only as CMV serostatus.

The CDR3 has 18 residues. Germline CDR1 and CDR2: LNHDA and SQIVND (reference sequence). V lost 10 bases to trimming and J lost 0 bases; unmatched junction nucleotides: 20. A note on this clone: What it binds is not known.

Vbeta (60) and Jbeta (13) primers were used in the PCR. Clones were read by immunoSEQ multiplex PCR, and TCRdb kept only the in-frame ones, dropping some. The sample lists roughly 110,000 clones, around 77% seen once, with approximately 4.5% in the top ten. This TCR derives from a male donor in good health and CMV-seronegative. The chain recombines TRBV19 with TRBJ1-2, with 7 bases lining up with TRBD1. Sequenced sample: PBMCs. The CDR3 nucleotides are TGTGCCACCCAGGGACAGACAACTAGAGGATCTTCTAACTATGGCTACACCTTC. Its protein is CATQGQTTRGSSNYGYTF.